In this sample, the clone carrying this TCR beta chain turned up a few times. Its target is unknown. CDR3 length: 14 amino acids. CDR1 is DFQATT, CDR2 SNEGSKA, per germline (reference sequence). Between the trimmed V and J ends, which lost 6 bases and 3 bases, there was a span of 15 bases. When naive CD8 T cells were sorted, they were gated as CD8+CD4-CCR7+CD45RA+. Preparation of the bulk TCR libraries relied on previously described methods and listed TCR primers. TCRdb processed the PCR reads anew with MiXCR; each CDR3 protein has one entry. Here the sample spans around 94,000 distinct CDR3 sequences, about 35% being singletons. These data belong to a study of molecular identifiers for immune sequencing clone quantification. In the study overall: In replicates, RNA from 20,000 or 100,000 naive CD8 cells was divided five ways and four parts were sequenced.

Findings of the study overall: Clones with over 20 RNA copies captured over 98% of effector molecules but under 1% of naive ones.

J is TRBJ1-5 and V is TRBV20-1; maybe TRBD1 (5 bases). The sequence derives from a human donor in good health. Some libraries in this study had Jurkat cell RNA spiked in. Sequencing was performed on naive CD8+ T cells from blood, with Jurkat cell RNA spiked in. Regarding subset: FACS-sorted CD8+CD4-CCR7+CD45RA+ naive T cells. Here the CDR3 DNA reads TGCAGTGCCGATGGGGGAATTCTCAATCAGCCCCAGCATTTT. The encoded protein is CSADGGILNQPQHF.